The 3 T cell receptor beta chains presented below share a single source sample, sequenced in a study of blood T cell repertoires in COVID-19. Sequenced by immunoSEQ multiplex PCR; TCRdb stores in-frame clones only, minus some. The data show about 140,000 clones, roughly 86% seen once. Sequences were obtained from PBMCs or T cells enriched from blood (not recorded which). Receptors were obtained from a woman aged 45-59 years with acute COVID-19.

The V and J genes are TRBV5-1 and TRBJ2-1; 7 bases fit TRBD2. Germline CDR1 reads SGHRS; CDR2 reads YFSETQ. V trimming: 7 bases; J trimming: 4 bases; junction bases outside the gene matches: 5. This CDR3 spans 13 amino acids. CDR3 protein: CASASGTYNEQFF. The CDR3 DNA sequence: TGCGCCAGCGCTAGCGGCACTTACAATGAGCAGTTCTTC.

In DNA, the CDR3 is TGTGCCAGTAGTCCTGGGGCGGGACAGCACTACAATGAGCAGTTCTTC. This encodes CASSPGAGQHYNEQFF. The chain links TRBV19 to TRBJ2-1; maybe TRBD1 (7 bases). V was shortened by 5 bases and J by 3 bases, with 17 bases between the two germline ends. CDR1 is LNHDA and CDR2 is SQIVND in the germline V gene (reference sequence). CDR3 length: 16 residues. Full variable domain (outside the CDR3, taken from reference TRBV19 and TRBJ2-1): DGGITQSPKYLFRKEGQNVTLSCEQNLNHDAMYWYRQDPGQGLRLIYYSQIVNDFQKGDIAEGYSVSREKKESFPLTVTSAQKNPTAFYLCASSPGAGQHYNEQFFGPGTRLTVL.

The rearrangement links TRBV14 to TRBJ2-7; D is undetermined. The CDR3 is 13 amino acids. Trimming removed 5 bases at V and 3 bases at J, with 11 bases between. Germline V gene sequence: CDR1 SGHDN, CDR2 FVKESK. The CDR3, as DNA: TGTGCCAGCAGCGATTCGGTATTCTACGAGCAGTACTTC. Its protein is CASSDSVFYEQYF.